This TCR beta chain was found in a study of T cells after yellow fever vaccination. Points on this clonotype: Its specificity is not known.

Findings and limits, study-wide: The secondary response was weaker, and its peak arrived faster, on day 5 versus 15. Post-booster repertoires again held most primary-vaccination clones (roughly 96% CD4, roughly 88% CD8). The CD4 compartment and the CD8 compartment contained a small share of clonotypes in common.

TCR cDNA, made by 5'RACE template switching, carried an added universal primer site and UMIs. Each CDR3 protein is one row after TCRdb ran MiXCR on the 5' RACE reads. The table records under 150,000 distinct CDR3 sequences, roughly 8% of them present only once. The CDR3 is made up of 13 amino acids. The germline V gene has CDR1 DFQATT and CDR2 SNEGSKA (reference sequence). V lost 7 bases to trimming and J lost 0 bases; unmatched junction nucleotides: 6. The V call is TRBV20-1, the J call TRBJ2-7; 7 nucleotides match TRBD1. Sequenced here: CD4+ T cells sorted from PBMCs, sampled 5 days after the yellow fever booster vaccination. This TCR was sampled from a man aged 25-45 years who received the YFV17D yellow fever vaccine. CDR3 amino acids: CSVGQVSSYEQYF. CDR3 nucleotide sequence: TGCAGTGTAGGACAGGTTAGCTCCTACGAGCAGTACTTC.